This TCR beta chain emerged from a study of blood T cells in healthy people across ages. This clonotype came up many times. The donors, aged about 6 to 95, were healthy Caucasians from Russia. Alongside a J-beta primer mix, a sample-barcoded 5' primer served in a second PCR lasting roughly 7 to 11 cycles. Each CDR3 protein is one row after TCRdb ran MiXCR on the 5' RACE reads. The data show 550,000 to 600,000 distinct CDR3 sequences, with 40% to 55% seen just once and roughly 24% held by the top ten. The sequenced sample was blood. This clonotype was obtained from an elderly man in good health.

CDR3 in amino acids: CASSYSISGGRAGDTQYF. The CDR3, as DNA: TGTGCCAGCAGTTACTCGATTTCGGGGGGCAGGGCGGGAGATACGCAGTATTTT. The V and J genes are TRBV6-5 and TRBJ2-3; possible D gene TRBD2, 7 bases. CDR3 length equals 18 residues. The V end lost 0 bases, the J end lost 5 bases, and 21 bases lay between the germline ends. Looked up from germline, CDR1 is MNHEY and CDR2 is SVGAGI.